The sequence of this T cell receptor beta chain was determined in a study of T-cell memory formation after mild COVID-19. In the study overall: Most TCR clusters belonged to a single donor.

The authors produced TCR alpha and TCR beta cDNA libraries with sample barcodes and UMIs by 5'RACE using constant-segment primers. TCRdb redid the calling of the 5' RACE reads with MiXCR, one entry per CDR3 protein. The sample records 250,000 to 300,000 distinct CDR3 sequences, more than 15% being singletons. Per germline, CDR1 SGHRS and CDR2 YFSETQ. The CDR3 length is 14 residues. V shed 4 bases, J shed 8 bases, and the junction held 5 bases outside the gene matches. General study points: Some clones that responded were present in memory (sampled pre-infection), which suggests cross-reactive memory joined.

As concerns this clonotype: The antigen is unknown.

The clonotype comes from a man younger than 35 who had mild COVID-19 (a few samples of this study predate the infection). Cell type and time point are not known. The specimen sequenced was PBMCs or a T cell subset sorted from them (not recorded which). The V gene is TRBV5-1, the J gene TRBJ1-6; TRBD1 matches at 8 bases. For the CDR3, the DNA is TGCGCCAGCAGCCCGGACAGGGCCGATTCACCCCTCCACTTT. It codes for CASSPDRADSPLHF.